What follows describes a single TCR beta chain. Its antigen is currently unknown. The repertoire was sequenced with immunoSEQ multiplex PCR; TCRdb's copy has only in-frame clones and lacks some. The sample lists fewer than 200,000 clones; 85% were seen once. Donors were drawn from the approximately 110-subject validation cohort, separate from the roughly 610-subject first cohort. Germline CDR1 and CDR2: KGHSH and LQKENI. The CDR3 spans 19 residues. With V trimmed by 3 bases and J by 0 bases, 10 bases remained unmatched. This specimen comes from a study of cytomegalovirus exposure and HLA in healthy donors. Regarding the study as a whole: Overall, approximately 150 TCR beta chains were annotated as cytomegalovirus-associated. Most sequenced TCRs were rare (though some public TCRs occurred in many donors). Subsequent analysis revealed that first-cohort TCR clusters tended to co-occur in the roughly 120 validation repertoires.

The sample was PBMCs. The sequence was obtained from a man between 18 and 29 years old in good health and CMV-seropositive. This chain uses TRBV18 with TRBJ2-6; 8 bases map to TRBD1. The CDR3 nucleotides are TGTGCCAGCTCACCGGTAGGGCAGGGGGCCACCTCTGGGGCCAACGTCCTGACTTTC. This sequence encodes CASSPVGQGATSGANVLTF.